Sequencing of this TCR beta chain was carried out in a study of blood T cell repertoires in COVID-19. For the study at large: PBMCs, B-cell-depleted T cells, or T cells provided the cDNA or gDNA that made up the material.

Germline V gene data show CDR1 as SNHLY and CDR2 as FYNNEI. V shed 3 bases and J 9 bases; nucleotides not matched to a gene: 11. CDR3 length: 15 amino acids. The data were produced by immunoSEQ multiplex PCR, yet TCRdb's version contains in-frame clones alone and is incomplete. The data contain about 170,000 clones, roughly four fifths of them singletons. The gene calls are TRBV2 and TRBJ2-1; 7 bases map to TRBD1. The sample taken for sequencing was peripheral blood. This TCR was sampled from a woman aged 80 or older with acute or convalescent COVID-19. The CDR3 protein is CASSDPNRGTVEQFF. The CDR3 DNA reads TGTGCCAGCAGTGACCCTAACAGGGGAACGGTTGAGCAGTTCTTC. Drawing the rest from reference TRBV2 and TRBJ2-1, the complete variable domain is EPEVTQTPSHQVTQMGQEVILRCVPISNHLYFYWYRQILGQKVEFLVSFYNNEISEKSEIFDDQFSVERPDGSNFTLKIRSTKLEDSAMYFCASSDPNRGTVEQFFGPGTRLTVL.